The sequence of this T cell receptor (beta chain) was determined in a study of neurological immune-mediated disorders. Specified time point: longitudinal time-point 1 (baseline). This clonotype was counted at least ten times. Template-switch 5'RACE cDNA synthesis added a 10-nucleotide unique molecular identifier. MiXCR, run by TCRdb on the 5' RACE reads, gives a single entry per CDR3 protein. The sample contains over 55,000 distinct CDR3 sequences, roughly a tenth of which appear only once. Germline loops: CDR1 SGHAT, CDR2 FQNNGV. Trimming took off 2 bases at V and 2 bases at J, with 12 bases between the two ends. This CDR3 has 15 residues.

This TCR came from a man in his thirties or forties in good health. The sequenced material came from PBMCs. The chain links TRBV11-2 to TRBJ2-5; D may be TRBD1 or TRBD2 (5 bases each). The CDR3 sequence: CASSLWTRGQETQYF. CDR3 in DNA: TGTGCCAGCAGCTTATGGACGAGGGGACAAGAGACCCAGTACTTC.